Presented here are 5 T cell receptor beta chains from one specimen sequenced in a study of blood T cell repertoires in COVID-19. Produced via immunoSEQ multiplex PCR; TCRdb's table is partial and in-frame only. Here the sample spans more than 100,000 clones, roughly 84% being singletons. Sequences were obtained from PBMCs or T cells enriched from blood (not recorded which). The receptors come from a woman in her twenties or thirties who had recovered from COVID-19.

The rearrangement joins TRBV5-1 to TRBJ2-7; D possibly corresponds to TRBD2 (5 bases). V dropped 0 bases and J dropped 3 bases, with 16 bases sitting between them. The CDR3 totals 16 residues. Germline V gene sequence: CDR1 SGHRS, CDR2 YFSETQ. DNA of the CDR3: TGCGCCAGCAGCTTGGCACCCGGGATTGATAACTACGAGCAGTACTTC. Protein: CASSLAPGIDNYEQYF.

As concerns this clone: This sample also contains other DNA sequences that code for the same CDR3. The rearrangement links TRBV7-2 to TRBJ2-7; 8 bases line up with TRBD2. V was pared by 5 bases and J by 0 bases, with 6 bases of the junction left unmatched. CDR3 length: 15 residues. Germline CDR1 is SGHTA and CDR2 is FQGNSA. The CDR3 nucleotides read TGTGCCAGCAGCCCAGGCGGGAGGAGCTCCTACGAGCAGTACTTC. It specifies CASSPGGRSSYEQYF. Variable domain in full (rest from reference TRBV7-2 and TRBJ2-7): GAGVSQSPSNKVTEKGKDVELRCDPISGHTALYWYRQSLGQGLEFLIYFQGNSAPDKSGLPSDRFSAERTGGSVSTLTIQRTQQEDSAVYLCASSPGGRSSYEQYFGPGTRLTVT.

A few counts support this clone. The chain carries TRBV28 and TRBJ2-7; no definite D call. The CDR3 is made up of 15 amino acids. Germline CDR1 reads MDHEN; CDR2 reads SYDVKM. The V and J ends lost 2 bases and 1 base respectively, with 12 bases between them. The CDR3 protein is CASSLRGGGSYEQYF. Here the CDR3 DNA reads TGTGCCAGCAGTTTAAGAGGCGGCGGATCCTACGAGCAGTACTTC.

This clone appeared once. The gene calls are TRBV28 and TRBJ2-3; 7 bases line up with TRBD2. This CDR3 is built from 15 residues. The V and J ends lost 5 bases and 4 bases, in that order; junction bases with no gene match: 9. The V gene's germline CDR1 is MDHEN and CDR2 SYDVKM. CDR3 in DNA: TGTGCCAGCAGTCTCCGGACTAGTCGTTCAGATACGCAGTATTTT. It translates to CASSLRTSRSDTQYF.

Here the CDR3 reads CASAGQGYQPQHF. DNA for the CDR3: TGTGCCAGTGCGGGACAGGGCTATCAGCCCCAGCATTTT. This rearrangement joins TRBV18 to TRBJ1-5; 9 bases are shared with TRBD1. The trim removed 9 bases at V and 5 bases at J, leaving 5 bases unmatched. The CDR3 is made up of 13 amino acids. Germline CDR1 and CDR2: KGHSH and LQKENI.